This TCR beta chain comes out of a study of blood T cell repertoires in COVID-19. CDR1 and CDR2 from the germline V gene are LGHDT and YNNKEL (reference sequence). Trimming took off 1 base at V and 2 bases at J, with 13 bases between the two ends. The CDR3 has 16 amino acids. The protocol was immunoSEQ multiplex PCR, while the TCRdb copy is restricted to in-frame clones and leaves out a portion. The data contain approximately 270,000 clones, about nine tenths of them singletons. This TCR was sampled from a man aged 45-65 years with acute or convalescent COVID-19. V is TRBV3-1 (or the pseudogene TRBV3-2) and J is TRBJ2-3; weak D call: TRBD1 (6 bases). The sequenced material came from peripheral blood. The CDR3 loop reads CASSQATGLYTDTQYF. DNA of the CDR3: TGTGCCAGCAGCCAAGCCACAGGGCTTTACACAGATACGCAGTATTTT.